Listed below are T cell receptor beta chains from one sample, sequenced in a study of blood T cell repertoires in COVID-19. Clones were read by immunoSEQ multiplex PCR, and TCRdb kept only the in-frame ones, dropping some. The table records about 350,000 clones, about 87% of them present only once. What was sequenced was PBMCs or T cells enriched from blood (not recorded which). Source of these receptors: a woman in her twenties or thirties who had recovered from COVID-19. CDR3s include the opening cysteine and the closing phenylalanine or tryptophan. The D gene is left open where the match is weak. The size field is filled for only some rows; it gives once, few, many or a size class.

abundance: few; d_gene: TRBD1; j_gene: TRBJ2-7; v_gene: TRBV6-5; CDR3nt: TGTGCCAGCACCCTAGAACAGGGGTTATTCGACGAGCAGTACTTC; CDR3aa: CASTLEQGLFDEQYF
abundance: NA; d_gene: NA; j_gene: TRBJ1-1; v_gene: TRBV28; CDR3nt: TGTGCCAGCAGTTTATACAGGACCTACACTGAAGCTTTCTTT; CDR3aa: CASSLYRTYTEAFF
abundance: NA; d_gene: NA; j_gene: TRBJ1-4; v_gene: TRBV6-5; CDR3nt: TGTGCCAGCAGTTACTGGGGGGGAGGAAATGAAAAACTGTTTTTT; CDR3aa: CASSYWGGGNEKLFF
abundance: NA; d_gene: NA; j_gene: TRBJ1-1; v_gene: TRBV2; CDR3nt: TGTGCCAGCAGGGTGACAGAGATGAACACTGAAGCTTTCTTT; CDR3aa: CASRVTEMNTEAFF
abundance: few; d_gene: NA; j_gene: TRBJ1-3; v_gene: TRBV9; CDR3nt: TGTGCCAGCAGCCCCCGTCAGATCTCTGGAAACACCATATATTTT; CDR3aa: CASSPRQISGNTIYF
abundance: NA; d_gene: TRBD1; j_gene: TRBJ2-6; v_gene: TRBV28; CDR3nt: TGTGCCAGCAGTTTAAGAGGACAGGGTTCCTCTGGGGCCAACGTCCTGACTTTC; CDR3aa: CASSLRGQGSSGANVLTF
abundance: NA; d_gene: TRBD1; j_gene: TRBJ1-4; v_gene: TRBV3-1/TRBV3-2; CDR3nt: TGTGCCAGCAGCGAAGACAGGGGAGTATATGAAAAACTGTTTTTT; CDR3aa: CASSEDRGVYEKLFF
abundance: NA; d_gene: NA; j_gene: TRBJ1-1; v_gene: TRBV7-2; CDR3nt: TGTGCCAGCAGCCAACGGAGGTCAGGTGGTGAAGCTTTCTTT; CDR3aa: CASSQRRSGGEAFF
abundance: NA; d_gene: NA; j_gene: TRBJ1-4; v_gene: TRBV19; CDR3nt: TGTGCCAGTAGTATAAGGAGGGGCGATGAAAAACTGTTTTTT; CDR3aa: CASSIRRGDEKLFF
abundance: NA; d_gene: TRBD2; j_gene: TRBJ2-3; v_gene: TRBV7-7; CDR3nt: TGTGCCAGCAGTAGGGGACTAGCGGGGGGCACAGATACGCAGTATTTT; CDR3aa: CASSRGLAGGTDTQYF
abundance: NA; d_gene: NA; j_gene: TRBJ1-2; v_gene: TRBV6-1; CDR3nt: TGTGCCAGCAGTGACAGGGTATCCTATGGCTACACCTTC; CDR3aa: CASSDRVSYGYTF
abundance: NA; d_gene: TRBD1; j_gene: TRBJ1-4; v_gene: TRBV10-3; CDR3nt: TGTGCCATCAGTGAAGGGGGCTATGAAAAACTGTTTTTT; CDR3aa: CAISEGGYEKLFF
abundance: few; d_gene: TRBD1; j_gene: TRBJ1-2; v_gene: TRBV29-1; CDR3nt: TGCAGCGTCGAGCCCCGGGACAGCCTCTATGGCTACACCTTC; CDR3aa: CSVEPRDSLYGYTF
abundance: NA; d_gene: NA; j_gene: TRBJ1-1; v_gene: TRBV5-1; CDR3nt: TGCGCCAGCAGCCCGGCCGGGGGTTCTGAAGCTTTCTTT; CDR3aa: CASSPAGGSEAFF
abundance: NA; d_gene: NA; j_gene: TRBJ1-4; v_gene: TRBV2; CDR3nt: TGTGCCAGCAGTGTTTCCCCTTTTGCAACTAATGAAAAACTGTTTTTT; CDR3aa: CASSVSPFATNEKLFF
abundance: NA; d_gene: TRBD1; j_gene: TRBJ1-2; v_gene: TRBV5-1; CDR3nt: TGCGCCAGCAGCTTGGCCCCGGGACAGGGGAGCACTGGCTACACCTTC; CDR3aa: CASSLAPGQGSTGYTF
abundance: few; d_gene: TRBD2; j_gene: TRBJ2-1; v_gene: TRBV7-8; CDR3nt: TGTGCCAGCAGCTATAGCGGGGGGGCCGGCTCCTACAATGAGCAGTTCTTC; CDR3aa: CASSYSGGAGSYNEQFF
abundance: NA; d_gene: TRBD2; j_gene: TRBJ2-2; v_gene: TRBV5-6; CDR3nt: TGTGCCAGCGACCTAGCGGGGGGTCACACCGGGGAGCTGTTTTTT; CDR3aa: CASDLAGGHTGELFF
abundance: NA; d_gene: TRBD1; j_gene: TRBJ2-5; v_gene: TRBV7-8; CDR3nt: TGTGCCAGCAGCTTCTTCCCAGGGGGACCCGGTGCGACCCAGTACTTC; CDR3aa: CASSFFPGGPGATQYF
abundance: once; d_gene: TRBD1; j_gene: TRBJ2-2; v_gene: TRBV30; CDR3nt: TGTGCCTGGAGTGTTCCCGGGACAGGCGGTGCCGGGGAGCTGTTTTTT; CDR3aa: CAWSVPGTGGAGELFF
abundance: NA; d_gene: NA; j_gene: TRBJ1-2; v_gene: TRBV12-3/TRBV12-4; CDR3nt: TGTGCCAGCAGTCCCCCAAGGGGGAATGGCTACACCTTC; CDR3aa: CASSPPRGNGYTF
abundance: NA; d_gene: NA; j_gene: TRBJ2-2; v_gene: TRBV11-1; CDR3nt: TGTGCCAGCAGCTCTAGGGAACAGGGGAACACCGGGGAGCTGTTTTTT; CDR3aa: CASSSREQGNTGELFF
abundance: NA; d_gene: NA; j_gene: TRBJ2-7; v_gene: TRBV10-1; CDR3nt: TGCGCCAGCAGTAGACACCACGAGCAGTACTTC; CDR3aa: CASSRHHEQYF
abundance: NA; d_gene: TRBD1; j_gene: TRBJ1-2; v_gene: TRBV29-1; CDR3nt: TGCAGCGCGGGAGACAGGGATAATGGCTACACCTTC; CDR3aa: CSAGDRDNGYTF
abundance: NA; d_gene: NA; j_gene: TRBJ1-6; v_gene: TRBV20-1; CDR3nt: TGCAGTGCTAGTCCAGGGAAGAATTCACCCCTCCACTTT; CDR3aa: CSASPGKNSPLHF
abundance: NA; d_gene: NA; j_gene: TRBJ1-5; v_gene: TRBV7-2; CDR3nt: TGTGCCAGCAGCTCGAAAATACGGCAGCCCCAGCATTTT; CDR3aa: CASSSKIRQPQHF
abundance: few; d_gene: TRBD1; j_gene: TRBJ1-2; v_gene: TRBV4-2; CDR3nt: TGTGCCAGCAGCCTTGACAGGGGTGCTGGCTACACCTTC; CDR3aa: CASSLDRGAGYTF
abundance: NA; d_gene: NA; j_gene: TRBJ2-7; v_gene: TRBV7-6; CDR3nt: TGTGCCACCCGAAGAGGTTACGAGCAGTACTTC; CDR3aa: CATRRGYEQYF
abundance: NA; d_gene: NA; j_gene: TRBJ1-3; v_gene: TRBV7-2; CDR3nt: TGTGCCAGCAGCCCCAACTTCTCTGGAAACACCATATATTTT; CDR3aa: CASSPNFSGNTIYF
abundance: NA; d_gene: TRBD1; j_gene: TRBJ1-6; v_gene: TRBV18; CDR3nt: TGTGCCAGCTCCCCGAGAGGGACAGTTAATTCACCCCTCCACTTT; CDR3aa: CASSPRGTVNSPLHF
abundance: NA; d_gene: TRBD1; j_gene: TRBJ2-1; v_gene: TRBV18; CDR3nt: TGTGCCAGCGCGACAAGGGGGCAGAGCTCCTACAATGAGCAGTTCTTC; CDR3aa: CASATRGQSSYNEQFF
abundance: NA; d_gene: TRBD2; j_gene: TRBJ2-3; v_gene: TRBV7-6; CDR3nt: TGTGCCAGCAGCTCGCGAGCCATTAGCGGGGGGGCCTTAGATACGCAGTATTTT; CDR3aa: CASSSRAISGGALDTQYF
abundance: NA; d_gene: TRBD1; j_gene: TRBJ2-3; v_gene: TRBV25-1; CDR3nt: TGTGCCAGCAGTGCGCAGGGGGCAGATACGCAGTATTTT; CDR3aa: CASSAQGADTQYF
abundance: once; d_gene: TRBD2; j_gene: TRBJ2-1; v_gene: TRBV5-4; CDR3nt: TGTGCCAGCAGCTCCCGAGCGGGGGGATCCTACAATGAGCAGTTCTTC; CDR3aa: CASSSRAGGSYNEQFF
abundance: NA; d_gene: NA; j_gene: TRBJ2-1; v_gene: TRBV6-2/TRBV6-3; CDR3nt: TGTGCCAGCAGTCCCCTCAGCGACTCCTACAATGAGCAGTTCTTC; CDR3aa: CASSPLSDSYNEQFF
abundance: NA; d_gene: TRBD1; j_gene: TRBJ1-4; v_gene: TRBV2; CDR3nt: TGTGCCAGCAGTGAATCGACAGGGAGACCTAATGAAAAACTGTTTTTT; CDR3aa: CASSESTGRPNEKLFF
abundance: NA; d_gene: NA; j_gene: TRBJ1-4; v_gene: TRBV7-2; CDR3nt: TGTGCCAGCAGCTCCCGGATGGGAAGGAGGGCTAATGAAAAACTGTTTTTT; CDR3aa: CASSSRMGRRANEKLFF
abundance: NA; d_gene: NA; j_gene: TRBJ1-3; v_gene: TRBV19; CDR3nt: TGTGCCAGTAGTATAAAAGAGTGGGGAAACACCATATATTTT; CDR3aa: CASSIKEWGNTIYF
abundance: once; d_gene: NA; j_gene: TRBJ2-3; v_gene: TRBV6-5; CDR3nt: TGTGCCAGCAGTTTCCAGGGTTGGACAGATACGCAGTATTTT; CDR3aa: CASSFQGWTDTQYF
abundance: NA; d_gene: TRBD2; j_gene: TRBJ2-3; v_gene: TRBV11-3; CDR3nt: TGTGCCAGCAGTTGGGGGGGGGTAAGAGATACGCAGTATTTT; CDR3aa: CASSWGGVRDTQYF
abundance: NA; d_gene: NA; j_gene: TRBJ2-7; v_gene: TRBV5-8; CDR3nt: TGTGCCAGCAGCTTGGGGACTCATGGCGAGCAGTACTTC; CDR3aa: CASSLGTHGEQYF